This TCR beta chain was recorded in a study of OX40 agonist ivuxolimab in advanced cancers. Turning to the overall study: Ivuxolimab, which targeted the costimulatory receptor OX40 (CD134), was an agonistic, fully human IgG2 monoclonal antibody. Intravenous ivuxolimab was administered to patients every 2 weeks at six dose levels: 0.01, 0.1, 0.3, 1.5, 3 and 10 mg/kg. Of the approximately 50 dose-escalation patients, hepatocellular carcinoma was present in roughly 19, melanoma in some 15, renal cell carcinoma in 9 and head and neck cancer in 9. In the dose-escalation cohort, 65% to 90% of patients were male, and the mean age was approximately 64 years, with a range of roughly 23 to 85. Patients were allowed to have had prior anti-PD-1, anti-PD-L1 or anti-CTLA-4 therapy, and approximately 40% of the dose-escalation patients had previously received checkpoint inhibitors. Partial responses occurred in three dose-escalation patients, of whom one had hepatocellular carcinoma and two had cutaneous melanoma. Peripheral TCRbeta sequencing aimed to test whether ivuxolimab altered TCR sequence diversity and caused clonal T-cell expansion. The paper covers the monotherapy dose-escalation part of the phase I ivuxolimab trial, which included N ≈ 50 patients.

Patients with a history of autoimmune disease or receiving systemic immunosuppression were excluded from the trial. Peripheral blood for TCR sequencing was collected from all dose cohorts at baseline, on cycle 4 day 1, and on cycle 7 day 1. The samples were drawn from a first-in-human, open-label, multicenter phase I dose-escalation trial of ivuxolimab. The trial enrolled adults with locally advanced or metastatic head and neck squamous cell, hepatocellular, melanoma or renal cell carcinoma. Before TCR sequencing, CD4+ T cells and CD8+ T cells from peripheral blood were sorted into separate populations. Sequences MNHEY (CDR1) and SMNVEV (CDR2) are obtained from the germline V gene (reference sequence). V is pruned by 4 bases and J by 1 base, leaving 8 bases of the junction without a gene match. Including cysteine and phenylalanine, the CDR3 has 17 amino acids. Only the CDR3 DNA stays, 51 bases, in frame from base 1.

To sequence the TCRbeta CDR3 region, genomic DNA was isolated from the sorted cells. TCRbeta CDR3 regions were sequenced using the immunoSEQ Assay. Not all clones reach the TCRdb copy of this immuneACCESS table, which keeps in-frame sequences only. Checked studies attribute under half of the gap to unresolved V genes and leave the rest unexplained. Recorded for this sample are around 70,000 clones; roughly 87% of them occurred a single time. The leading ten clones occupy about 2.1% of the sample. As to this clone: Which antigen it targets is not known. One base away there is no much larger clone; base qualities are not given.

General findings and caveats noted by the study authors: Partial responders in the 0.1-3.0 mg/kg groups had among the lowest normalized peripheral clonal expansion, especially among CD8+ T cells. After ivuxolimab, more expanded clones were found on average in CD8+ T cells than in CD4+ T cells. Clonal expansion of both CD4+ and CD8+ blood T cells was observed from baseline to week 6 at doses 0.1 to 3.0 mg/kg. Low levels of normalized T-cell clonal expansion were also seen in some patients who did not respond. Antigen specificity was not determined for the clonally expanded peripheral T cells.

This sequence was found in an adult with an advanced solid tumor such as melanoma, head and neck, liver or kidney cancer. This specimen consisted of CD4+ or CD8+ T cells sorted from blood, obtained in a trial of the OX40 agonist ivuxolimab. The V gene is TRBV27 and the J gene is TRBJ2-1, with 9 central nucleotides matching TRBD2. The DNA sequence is TGTGCCAGCAGTTCCTACCGACTAGCGGCTTCCTACAATGAGCAGTTCTTC. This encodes CASSSYRLAASYNEQFF.